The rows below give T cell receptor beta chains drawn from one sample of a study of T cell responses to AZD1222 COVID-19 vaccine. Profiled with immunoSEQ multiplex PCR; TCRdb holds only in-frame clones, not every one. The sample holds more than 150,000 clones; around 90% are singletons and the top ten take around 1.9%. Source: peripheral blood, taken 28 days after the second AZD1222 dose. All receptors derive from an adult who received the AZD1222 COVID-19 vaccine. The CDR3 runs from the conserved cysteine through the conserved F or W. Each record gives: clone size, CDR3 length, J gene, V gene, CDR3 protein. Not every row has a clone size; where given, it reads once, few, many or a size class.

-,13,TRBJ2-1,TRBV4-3,CASSQVDSGIQIF
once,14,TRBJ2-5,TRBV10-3,CAISERLAGGIQYF
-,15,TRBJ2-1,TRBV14,CASQRDSYSYNEQFF
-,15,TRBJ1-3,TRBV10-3,CAISDPTGGGNTIYF
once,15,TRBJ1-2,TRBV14,CASSQATDRHYGYTF
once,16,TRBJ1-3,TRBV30,CAWSTGTVSSGNTIYF
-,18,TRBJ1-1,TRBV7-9,CASSAQGQHRRTNTEAFF
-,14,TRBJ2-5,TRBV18,CASSLRDGKETQYF
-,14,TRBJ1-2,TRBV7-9,CASSQSRGYYGYTF
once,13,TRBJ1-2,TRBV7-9,CASSLEQKGGYTF
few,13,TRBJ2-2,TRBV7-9,CASSPEPTGELFF
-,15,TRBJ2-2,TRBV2,CASSDRSANTGELFF
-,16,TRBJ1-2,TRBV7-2,CASSLGGGAGNYGYTF
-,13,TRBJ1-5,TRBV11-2,CASSLNRAGPQHF
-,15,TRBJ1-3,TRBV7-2,CASSLGQVSGNTIYF
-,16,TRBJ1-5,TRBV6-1,CASSEANQGFNQPQHF
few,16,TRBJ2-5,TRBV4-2,CASSQDFGSGQETQYF